This T cell receptor beta chain was profiled in a study of T cells in Graves' hyperthyroidism and ophthalmopathy. Study outcomes and limitations: The model's output predicted ophthalmopathy at a median of roughly 6 months prior to onset.

CDR1 is SGHAT, CDR2 FQNNGV, per germline. This CDR3 region has 14 residues. V gave up 3 bases and J gave up 4 bases, with 10 bases separating them. RNA transcripts gave rise to amplified TCR beta CDR3 regions. Primed by the HTBI set, a first-round RT-PCR was run on the TCR CDR3. TCRdb re-derived calls from the multiplex PCR reads in MiXCR, one entry per CDR3 protein. The table lists around 480,000 distinct CDR3 sequences, approximately 15% of them singletons, with less than 20% in the top ten. This clonotype was recorded at least ten times. Antigen specificity is unknown. Stable Graves' hyperthyroidism meant no ophthalmopathy progression within 18 months.

Sequences were obtained from blood. V and J are TRBV11-2 and TRBJ1-5; TRBD1 is a possible D gene (5 bases). The clonotype comes from a woman between 18 and 30 years old with Graves' hyperthyroidism. The CDR3 spells CASSLDGGNQPQHF. Here the CDR3 DNA reads TGTGCCAGCAGCTTGGATGGGGGAAATCAGCCCCAGCATTTT.